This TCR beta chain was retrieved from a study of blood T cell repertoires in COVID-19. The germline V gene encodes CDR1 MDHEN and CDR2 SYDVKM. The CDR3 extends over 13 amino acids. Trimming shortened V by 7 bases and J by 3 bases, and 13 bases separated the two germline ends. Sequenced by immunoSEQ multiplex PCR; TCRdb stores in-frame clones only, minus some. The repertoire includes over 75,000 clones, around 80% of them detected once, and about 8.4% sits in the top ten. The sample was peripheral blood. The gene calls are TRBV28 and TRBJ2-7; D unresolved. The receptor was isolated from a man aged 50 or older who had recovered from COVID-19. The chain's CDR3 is CASTRGFDYEQYF. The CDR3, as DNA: TGTGCCAGCACCAGAGGCTTTGACTACGAGCAGTACTTC.